This T cell receptor (beta chain) was captured in a study of CD8 T cells in ankylosing spondylitis. This clonotype was observed many times. Its antigen remains unknown. A quantitative 5'-RACE method, one with molecular barcodes, was used to make TCR beta libraries. TCRdb re-called the 5' RACE reads through MiXCR, storing one row per CDR3 protein. The repertoire holds fewer than 450,000 distinct CDR3 sequences, with roughly 17% as singletons. Trimming took off 4 bases at V and 4 bases at J, with 14 bases between the two ends. Germline V gene sequence: CDR1 WSHSY, CDR2 SAAADI. The CDR3 contains 14 residues. Study observations and caveats: Clones tied to disease were said to be significantly enriched in matched ankylosing spondylitis synovial fluid. Some of these motif variants have turned up before, in reports on reactive arthritis synovial fluid and blood. Ankylosing spondylitis blood appeared to be characterized by a TCR beta motif of eight highly homologous variants.

The genes are TRBV10-2 and TRBJ2-7; D might be TRBD1 (6 bases). The TCR comes from a male donor with ankylosing spondylitis. The sequenced material came from blood, either unsorted or a sorted T cell fraction (not recorded which). CDR3 in amino acids: CASSVVTGMYEQYF. The CDR3 nucleotides are TGCGCCAGCAGTGTAGTTACAGGGATGTACGAGCAGTACTTC.